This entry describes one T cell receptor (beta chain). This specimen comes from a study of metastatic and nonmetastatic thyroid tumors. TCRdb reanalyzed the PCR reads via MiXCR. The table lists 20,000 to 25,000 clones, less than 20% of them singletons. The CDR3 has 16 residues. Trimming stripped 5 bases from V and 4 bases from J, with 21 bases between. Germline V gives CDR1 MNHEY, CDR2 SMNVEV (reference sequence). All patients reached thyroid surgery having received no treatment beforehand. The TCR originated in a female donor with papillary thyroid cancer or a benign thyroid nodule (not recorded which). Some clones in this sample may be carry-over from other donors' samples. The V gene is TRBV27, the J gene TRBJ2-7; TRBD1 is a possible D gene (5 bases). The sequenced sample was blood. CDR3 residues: CASSLQGSFLWYEQYF. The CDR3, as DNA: TGTGCCAGCAGTCTTCAGGGTTCTTTTCTTTGGTACGAGCAGTACTTC.